This T cell receptor (beta chain) comes out of a study of human T cells and chemical hapten exposure. Points on this clonotype: Its antigen remains unidentified. One junction end disagrees with the germline gene, perhaps due to a read error.

One entry per CDR3 protein results from TCRdb running MiXCR on the RACE reads. This repertoire shows fewer than 85,000 distinct CDR3 sequences, about 9.4% found once; its top ten account for around 2.5%. General study findings and limits: PT1 expanded TCR counts correlated positively with patch test score.

Sample time point: patch test 2, 6 weeks after DPC sensitization. This sample's treatment: therapeutic diphenylcyclopropenone sensitization with weekly scalp DPC. Germline CDR1 reads MNHEY; CDR2 reads SVGEGT. CDR3 length equals 16 residues. The TCR originated in a woman aged 25 to 39 with alopecia areata. Some clones in this sample may be carry-over from other donors' samples. Sequencing used whole blood, obtained in connection with sensitization to the hapten diphenylcyclopropenone (DPC). V gene TRBV6-2 or TRBV6-3 combines with J gene TRBJ2-1, with D perhaps assigned TRBD1 or TRBD2 (5 bases each). DNA for the CDR3: TGTGCCGGCAGTTACTCGGCAAACCCGGGACGCAATGAGCAGTTCTTC. Translation gives CAGSYSANPGRNEQFF.